A selection of T cell receptor beta chains follows, all from one sample in a study of blood T cells in healthy people across ages. TCRdb reprocessed the 5' RACE reads with MiXCR, giving one entry per CDR3 protein. This table holds some 880,000 distinct CDR3 sequences, roughly 35% found once. Input material: blood. These receptor sequences come from a man aged 18 to 30 in good health. Both conserved end residues are part of each CDR3. The D gene is left open where the match is weak. Size values are once, few and many counts, or a class for expanded clones, and some rows have none.

D	V	size	J	DNA	CDR3
NA	TRBV7-9	few	TRBJ2-3	TGTGCCAGCTCCCACCGGGAGAACCCCACAGATACGCAGTATTTT	CASSHRENPTDTQYF
TRBD2	TRBV28	NA	TRBJ2-5	TGTGCCAGCAGGCTTAGCGGGGGGGCCTTCGATGAGCAGTACTTC	CASRLSGGAFDEQYF
NA	TRBV7-3	NA	TRBJ2-1	TGTGCCGGCACCCCTTTTGGTGGAGGCTCCTACAATGAGCAGTTCTTC	CAGTPFGGGSYNEQFF
NA	TRBV20-1	few	TRBJ1-2	TGCAGTGCTAGGAAGAAGTATGGCTACACCTTC	CSARKKYGYTF
NA	TRBV13	many	TRBJ2-7	TGTGCCAGCAGCTTAGGGGCAGCTCTTGGCGAGCAGTACTTC	CASSLGAALGEQYF
NA	TRBV11-1	NA	TRBJ2-1	TGTGCCAGCAGCGCGGACATTATCCTCTCCTACAATGAGCAGTTCTTC	CASSADIILSYNEQFF
TRBD1	TRBV29-1	NA	TRBJ1-3	TGCAGCGTCGCAGACAGGGTTGGAAACACCATATATTTT	CSVADRVGNTIYF
TRBD2	TRBV14	NA	TRBJ2-5	TGTGCCAGCAGTCCTACCCACATGAGCGGGAGGTCGTCCCAGTACTTC	CASSPTHMSGRSSQYF
NA	TRBV7-3	NA	TRBJ2-3	TGTGCCAGCAGTCTGGATTGGGGAGATACGCAGTATTTT	CASSLDWGDTQYF
NA	TRBV12-3/TRBV12-4	NA	TRBJ2-1	TGTGCCACAGGCAGGGCTTACAATGAGCAGTTCTTC	CATGRAYNEQFF
NA	TRBV19	NA	TRBJ1-5	TGTGCCAGTACCCCGTCGGTATGGAACAATCAGCCCCAGCATTTT	CASTPSVWNNQPQHF
NA	TRBV7-2	few	TRBJ2-1	TGTGCCAGCAGCTTAGCTGGGGGAGGCTGGTACAATGAGCAGTTCTTC	CASSLAGGGWYNEQFF
NA	TRBV6-2/TRBV6-3	NA	TRBJ1-1	TGTGCCAGCAGTTACTCGAGGGGACATCTGAACACTGAAGCTTTCTTT	CASSYSRGHLNTEAFF
NA	TRBV12-3/TRBV12-4	once	TRBJ1-1	TGTGCCAGCAGTTGGCAGGTGAACACTGAAGCTTTCTTT	CASSWQVNTEAFF